The entry below gives a single T cell receptor beta chain sequence along with its context. The entry originates in a study of blood T cell repertoires in COVID-19. Turning to the study itself: Researchers got acute and convalescent COVID-19 samples from the United States, Italy and Spain. T cells, B-cell-depleted T cells, or PBMCs supplied cDNA or gDNA.

The authors' processing: Amplifying reference gene primers gave estimates of nucleated cell counts. The method was immunoSEQ multiplex PCR; TCRdb's version includes in-frame clones alone and lacks a portion of them. The DNA was the basis for D and trimming; V, J and clone size are from that table. The data show about 210,000 clones, around 81% seen once. Germline loops: CDR1 MNHNY, CDR2 SVGAGI (reference sequence). The germline V and J ends were trimmed by 0 bases and 3 bases, with 6 bases remaining between them. The CDR3 has 13 amino acids. The sample was peripheral blood. The sequence was obtained from a woman aged 70-85 years with acute or convalescent COVID-19. The chain links TRBV6-6 to TRBJ2-7, with unresolved D. CDR3 loop: CASSYSASYEQYF. CDR3 nucleotide sequence: TGTGCCAGCAGTTACTCGGCCAGCTACGAGCAGTACTTC.